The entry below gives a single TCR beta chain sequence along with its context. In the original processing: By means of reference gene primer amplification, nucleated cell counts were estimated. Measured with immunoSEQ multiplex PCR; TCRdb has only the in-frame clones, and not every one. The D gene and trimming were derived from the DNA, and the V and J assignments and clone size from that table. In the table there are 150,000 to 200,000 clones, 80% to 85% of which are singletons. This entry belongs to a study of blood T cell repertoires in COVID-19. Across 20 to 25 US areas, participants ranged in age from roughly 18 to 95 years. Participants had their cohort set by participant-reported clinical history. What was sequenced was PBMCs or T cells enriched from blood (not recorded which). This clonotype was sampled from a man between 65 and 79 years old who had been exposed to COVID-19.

DNA of the CDR3: TGTGCCAGTAGTAGCCCGGGAGGCAACGTCCTGACTTTC. Protein product: CASSSPGGNVLTF. The chain is built from TRBV19 and TRBJ2-6; 7 positions agree with TRBD2. The germline V gene has CDR1 LNHDA and CDR2 SQIVND (reference sequence). J gave up 9 bases and V 4 bases, and 3 bases lay outside the gene matches. The length of the CDR3 is 13 residues.